The next 10 T cell receptor beta chains were all read from a single sample in a study of metastatic and nonmetastatic thyroid tumors. TCRdb re-called the PCR reads with MiXCR. Among more than 15,000 clones listed, under 35% were seen once. All patients were treatment-naive before thyroid surgery. The sample taken for sequencing was blood. The receptors shown here come from a female donor with papillary thyroid cancer or a benign thyroid nodule (not recorded which). Some clones in this sample may be carry-over from other donors' samples.

This chain links TRBV5-5 with TRBJ2-7; D unclear. With 3 bases removed from V and 0 bases from J, the gap between germline ends came to 13 bases. Germline V CDR1 and CDR2: SGHKS, YYEKEE (reference sequence). The CDR3 runs 15 residues. The CDR3 is CASSWVAVSSYEQYF. DNA of the CDR3: TGTGCCAGCAGCTGGGTCGCAGTCAGCTCCTACGAGCAGTACTTC. The full variable domain, with the rest looked up from reference TRBV5-5 and TRBJ2-7, is DAGVTQSPTHLIKTRGQQVTLRCSPISGHKSVSWYQQVLGQGPQFIFQYYEKEERGRGNFPDRFSARQFPNYSSELNVNALLLGDSALYLCASSWVAVSSYEQYFGPGTRLTVT.

V gene TRBV28 combines with J gene TRBJ1-1; D gene ambiguous. The germline gives CDR1 MDHEN, CDR2 SYDVKM. V was clipped by 9 bases and J by 1 base, with 9 bases between them. The CDR3 extends over 12 amino acids. This chain's CDR3 is CASTNPNTEAFF. The CDR3 DNA follows: TGTGCCAGTACCAACCCGAACACTGAAGCTTTCTTT.

This clone was picked up a small number of times. The rearrangement uses TRBV28 and TRBJ2-2; D is perhaps TRBD1 or TRBD2 (5 bases each). Germline values: CDR1 MDHEN, CDR2 SYDVKM. CDR3 size: 16 residues. Trimming cost V 5 bases and J 2 bases, with 15 bases left between them. This chain's CDR3 is CASSHDRDANTGELFF. The CDR3 coding sequence is TGTGCCAGCAGTCATGACCGGGACGCAAACACCGGGGAGCTGTTTTTT.

The chain uses TRBV3-1 and TRBJ2-7, with TRBD2 matching over 11 bases. The CDR3 consists of 15 residues. Germline-derived CDR1 and CDR2 are LGHDT and YNNKEL (reference sequence). V was pared by 6 bases and J by 1 base, with 5 bases of the junction left unmatched. DNA of the CDR3: TGTGCCAGCAGACGGGGACTAGCGGAATCCTACGAGCAGTACTTC. It translates to CASRRGLAESYEQYF.

This clone is medium-sized within its sample. The rearrangement uses TRBV28 and TRBJ1-1; possibly TRBD1 for D (5 bases). Per the germline V gene, CDR1 is MDHEN and CDR2 is SYDVKM. V lost 3 bases, J lost 1 base, and 12 bases lay in between. The CDR3 extends over 15 amino acids. The CDR3: CASSFSGRGNTEAFF. DNA for the CDR3: TGTGCCAGCAGTTTCTCAGGGAGGGGGAACACTGAAGCTTTCTTT.

This clone was observed at least ten times. V gene TRBV5-5 combines with J gene TRBJ1-5; a possible D gene is TRBD1 (6 bases). V shed 0 bases and J shed 11 bases, with 18 bases lying between them. Germline V gene data show CDR1 as SGHKS and CDR2 as YYEKEE (reference sequence). The CDR3 covers 15 residues. The CDR3, as DNA: TGTGCCAGCAGCTTGGTAGGGGGTCGGGGTGAGGCCCAGCATTTT. Translation: CASSLVGGRGEAQHF.

This clone was seen repeatedly, ten times or more. J is TRBJ1-4 and V is TRBV5-1, with TRBD1 as a possible D gene (5 bases). The CDR3 contains 14 residues. The V gene's germline CDR1 is SGHRS and CDR2 YFSETQ. The germline V and J ends were trimmed by 0 bases and 10 bases, with 13 bases remaining between them. CDR3 sequence reads: CASSLEGQGGKLFF. The CDR3 DNA follows: TGCGCCAGCAGCTTGGAGGGGCAAGGTGGAAAACTGTTTTTT.

The rearrangement joins TRBV5-8 to TRBJ1-1; no firm D call. Germline V lookup: CDR1 SGHTS, CDR2 YDEGEE. Trimming pared 8 bases from V and 0 bases from J, leaving 14 bases between. The CDR3 is 14 amino acids. The CDR3 DNA reads as TGTGCCAGTACCCCCCGGGCCTTGAACACTGAAGCTTTCTTT. This sequence encodes CASTPRALNTEAFF.

The chain uses TRBV20-1 and TRBJ2-1; 7 bases are a match to TRBD1. This CDR3 region has 14 residues. Trimming removed 0 bases from V and 6 bases from J; junction bases left unmatched: 5. Germline values: CDR1 DFQATT, CDR2 SNEGSKA (reference sequence). The CDR3 loop is CSARDYRGRNEQFF. Written as DNA, the CDR3 is TGCAGTGCTAGAGATTACAGGGGACGCAATGAGCAGTTCTTC.

The chain joins TRBV29-1 to TRBJ1-1; tentative D call: TRBD1 (5 bases). The CDR3 contains 14 residues. V shed 7 bases and J shed 5 bases, with 20 bases lying between them. Per the germline V gene, CDR1 is SQVTM and CDR2 is ANQGSEA. The chain's CDR3 is CSGRGGGWGTEAFF. CDR3 DNA: TGCAGCGGAAGAGGCGGGGGGTGGGGGACTGAAGCTTTCTTT.